This TCR beta chain was identified in a study of blood T cells in healthy people across ages. Study-wide results and caveats: Relative to aged donors, long-lived donors carried more naive CD4+ cells and displayed higher diversity. Roughly linearly, TCR beta diversity per million T cells fell as age increased. TCR beta diversity correlated strongly with naive T cell percentage.

The CDR3 runs to 16 residues. Germline CDR1 SNHLY, CDR2 FYNNEI. V lost 5 bases to trimming and J lost 4 bases, with 18 bases between them. A sample-barcoded 5' primer and a J-beta primer mix were used in a second PCR of about 7 to 12 cycles. Any given sample supplied a minimum of 2.5 million CDR3-containing paired-end reads. From the 5' RACE reads, TCRdb called clonotypes with MiXCR, one entry per CDR3 protein. The data contain about 620,000 distinct CDR3 sequences, over 40% of them singletons. This clonotype was counted ten times or more. Its antigen remains unknown. The sequence was obtained from a woman older than 75 in good health. The chain is built from TRBV2 and TRBJ2-1, with TRBD2 as a possible D gene (6 bases). The sequenced material came from blood. The CDR3 nucleotides are TGTGCCAGCAGTACGGACCGTCCGCGGGATTACAATGAGCAGTTCTTC. Residues: CASSTDRPRDYNEQFF.